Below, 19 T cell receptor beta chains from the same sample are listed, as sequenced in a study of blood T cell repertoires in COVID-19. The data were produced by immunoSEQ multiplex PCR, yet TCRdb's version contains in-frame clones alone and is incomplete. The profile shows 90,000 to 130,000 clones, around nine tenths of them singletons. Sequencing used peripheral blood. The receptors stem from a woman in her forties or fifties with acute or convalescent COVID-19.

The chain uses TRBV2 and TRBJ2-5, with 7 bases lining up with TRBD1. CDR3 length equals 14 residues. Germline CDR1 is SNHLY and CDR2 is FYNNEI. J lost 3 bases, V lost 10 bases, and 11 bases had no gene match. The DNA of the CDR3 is TGTGCCACTACTAAGGGACAGAGAAAAGAGACCCAGTACTTC. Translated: CATTKGQRKETQYF.

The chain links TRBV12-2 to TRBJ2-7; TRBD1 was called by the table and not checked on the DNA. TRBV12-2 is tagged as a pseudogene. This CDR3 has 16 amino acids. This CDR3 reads CASRLVAGTGGYEQYF. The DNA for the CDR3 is TGTGCAAGTCGCTTAGTGGCCGGTACAGGGGGCTACGAGCAGTACTTC.

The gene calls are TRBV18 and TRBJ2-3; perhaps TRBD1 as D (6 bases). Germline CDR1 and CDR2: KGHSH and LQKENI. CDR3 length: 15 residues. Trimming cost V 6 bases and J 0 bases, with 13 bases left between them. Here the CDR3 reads CASSPGTTSTDTQYF. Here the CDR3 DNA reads TGTGCCAGCTCCCCCGGGACAACTAGCACAGATACGCAGTATTTT. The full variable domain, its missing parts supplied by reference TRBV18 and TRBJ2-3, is NAGVMQNPRHLVRRRGQEARLRCSPMKGHSHVYWYRQLPEEGLKFMVYLQKENIIDESGMPKERFSAEFPKEGPSILRIQQVVRGDSAAYFCASSPGTTSTDTQYFGPGTRLTVL.

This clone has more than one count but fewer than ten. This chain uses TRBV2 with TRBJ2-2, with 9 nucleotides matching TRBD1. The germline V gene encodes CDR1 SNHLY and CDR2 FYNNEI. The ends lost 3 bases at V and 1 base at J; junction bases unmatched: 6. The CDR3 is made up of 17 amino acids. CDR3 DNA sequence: TGTGCCAGCAGTGATTATGGGACAGGGCTGAACACCGGGGAGCTGTTTTTT. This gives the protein CASSDYGTGLNTGELFF.

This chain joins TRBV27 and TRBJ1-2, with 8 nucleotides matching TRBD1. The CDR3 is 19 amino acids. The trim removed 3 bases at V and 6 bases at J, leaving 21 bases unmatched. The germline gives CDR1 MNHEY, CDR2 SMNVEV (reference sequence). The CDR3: CASSFFPDRDRGGIDGYTF. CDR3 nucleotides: TGTGCCAGCAGTTTTTTCCCCGACCGCGACAGGGGTGGAATAGATGGCTACACCTTC.

Written as DNA, the CDR3 is TGTGCCACCAGTGGGCCCGACACAGATACGCAGTATTTT. Translating gives CATSGPDTDTQYF. The V gene is TRBV24-1, the J gene TRBJ2-3; D remains ambiguous. The CDR3 has 13 amino acids. The V gene lost 5 bases and the J gene lost 2 bases, with 7 bases spanning the gap. Looked up from germline, CDR1 is KGHDR and CDR2 is SFDVKD.

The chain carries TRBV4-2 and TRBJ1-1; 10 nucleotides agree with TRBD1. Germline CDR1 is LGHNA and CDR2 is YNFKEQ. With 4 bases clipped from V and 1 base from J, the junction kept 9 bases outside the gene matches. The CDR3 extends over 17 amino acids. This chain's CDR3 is CASSRGQGVGSNTEAFF. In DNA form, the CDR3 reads TGTGCCAGCAGCCGAGGACAGGGGGTAGGATCGAACACTGAAGCTTTCTTT.

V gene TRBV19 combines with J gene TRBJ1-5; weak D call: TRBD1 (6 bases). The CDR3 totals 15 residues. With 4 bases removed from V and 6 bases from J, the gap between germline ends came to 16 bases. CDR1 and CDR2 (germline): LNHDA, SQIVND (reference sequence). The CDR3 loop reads CASSTLDRSSQPQHF. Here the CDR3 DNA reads TGTGCCAGTAGTACCTTAGACAGGTCGAGTCAGCCCCAGCATTTT.

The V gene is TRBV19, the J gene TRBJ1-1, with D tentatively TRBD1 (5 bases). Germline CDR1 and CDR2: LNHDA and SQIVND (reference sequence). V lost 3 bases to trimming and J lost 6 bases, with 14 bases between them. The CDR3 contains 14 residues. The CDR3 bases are TGTGCCAGTAGTATTCAGGGTGGGCGTCCTGAAGCTTTCTTT. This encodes CASSIQGGRPEAFF. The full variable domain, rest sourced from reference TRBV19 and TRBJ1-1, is DGGITQSPKYLFRKEGQNVTLSCEQNLNHDAMYWYRQDPGQGLRLIYYSQIVNDFQKGDIAEGYSVSREKKESFPLTVTSAQKNPTAFYLCASSIQGGRPEAFFGQGTRLTVV.

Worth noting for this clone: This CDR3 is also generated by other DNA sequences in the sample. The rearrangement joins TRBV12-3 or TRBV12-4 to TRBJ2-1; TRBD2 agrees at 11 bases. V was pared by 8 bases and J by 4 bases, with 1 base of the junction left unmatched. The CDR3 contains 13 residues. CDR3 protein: CASRLAGYNEQFF. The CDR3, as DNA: TGTGCCAGCCGACTAGCGGGGTACAATGAGCAGTTCTTC.

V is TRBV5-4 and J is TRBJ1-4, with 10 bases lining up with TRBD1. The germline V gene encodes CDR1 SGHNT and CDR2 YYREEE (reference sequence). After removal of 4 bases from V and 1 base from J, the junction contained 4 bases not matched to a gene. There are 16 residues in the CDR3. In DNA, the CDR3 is TGTGCCAGCAGCCCGGACAGGGGGATAACTAATGAAAAACTGTTTTTT. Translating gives CASSPDRGITNEKLFF.

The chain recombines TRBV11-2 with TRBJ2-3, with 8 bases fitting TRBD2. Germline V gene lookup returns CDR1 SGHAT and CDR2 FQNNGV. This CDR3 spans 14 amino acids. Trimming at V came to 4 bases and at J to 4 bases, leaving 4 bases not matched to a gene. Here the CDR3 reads CASSSLTSADTQYF. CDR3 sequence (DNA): TGTGCCAGCAGCTCCCTGACTAGCGCAGATACGCAGTATTTT.

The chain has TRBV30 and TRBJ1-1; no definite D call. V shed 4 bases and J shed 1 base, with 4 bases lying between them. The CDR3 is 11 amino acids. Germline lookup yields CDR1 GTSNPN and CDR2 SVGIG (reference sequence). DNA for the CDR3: TGTGCCTGGAAAGCGAACACTGAAGCTTTCTTT. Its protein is CAWKANTEAFF.

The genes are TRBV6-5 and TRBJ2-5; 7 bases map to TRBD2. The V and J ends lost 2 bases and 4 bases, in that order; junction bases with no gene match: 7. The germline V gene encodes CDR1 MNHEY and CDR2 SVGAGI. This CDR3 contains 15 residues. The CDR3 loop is CASSYTGGSRETQYF. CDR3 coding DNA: TGTGCCAGCAGTTACACGGGCGGGAGTAGAGAGACCCAGTACTTC.

The CDR3 loop reads CATSRASGSADTQYF. In DNA form, the CDR3 reads TGTGCCACCAGCAGAGCCAGCGGGAGTGCAGATACGCAGTATTTT. The chain employs TRBV15 and TRBJ2-3; 8 nucleotides agree with TRBD2. The germline V gene has CDR1 LNHNV and CDR2 YYDKDF (reference sequence). V shed 1 base, J shed 4 bases, and the junction held 4 bases outside the gene matches. The CDR3 consists of 15 residues.

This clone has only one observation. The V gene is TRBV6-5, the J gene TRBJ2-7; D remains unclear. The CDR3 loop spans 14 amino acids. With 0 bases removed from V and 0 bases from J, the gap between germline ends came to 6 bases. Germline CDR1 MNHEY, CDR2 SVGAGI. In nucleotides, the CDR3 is TGTGCCAGCAGTTACTCGTTCAGCTCCTACGAGCAGTACTTC. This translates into CASSYSFSSYEQYF.

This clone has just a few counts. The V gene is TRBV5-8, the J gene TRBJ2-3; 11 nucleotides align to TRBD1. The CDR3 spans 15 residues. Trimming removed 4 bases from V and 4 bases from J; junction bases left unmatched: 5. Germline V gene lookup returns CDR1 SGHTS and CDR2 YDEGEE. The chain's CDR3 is CASSSWDRGADTQYF. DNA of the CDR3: TGTGCCAGCAGCAGCTGGGACAGGGGGGCAGATACGCAGTATTTT.

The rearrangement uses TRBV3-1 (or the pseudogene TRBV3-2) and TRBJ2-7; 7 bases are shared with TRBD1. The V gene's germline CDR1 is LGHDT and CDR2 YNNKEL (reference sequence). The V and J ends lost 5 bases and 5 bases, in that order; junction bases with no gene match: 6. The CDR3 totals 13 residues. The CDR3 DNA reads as TGTGCCAGCAGCTTACGACAGGGCCACGAGCAGTACTTC. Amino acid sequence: CASSLRQGHEQYF.

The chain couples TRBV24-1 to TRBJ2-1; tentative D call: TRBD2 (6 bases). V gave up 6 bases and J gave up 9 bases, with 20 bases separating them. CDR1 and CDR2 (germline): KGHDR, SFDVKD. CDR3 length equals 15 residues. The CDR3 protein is CATSSIGTPKGEQFF. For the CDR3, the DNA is TGTGCCACCAGTAGCATCGGGACTCCCAAGGGTGAGCAGTTCTTC.